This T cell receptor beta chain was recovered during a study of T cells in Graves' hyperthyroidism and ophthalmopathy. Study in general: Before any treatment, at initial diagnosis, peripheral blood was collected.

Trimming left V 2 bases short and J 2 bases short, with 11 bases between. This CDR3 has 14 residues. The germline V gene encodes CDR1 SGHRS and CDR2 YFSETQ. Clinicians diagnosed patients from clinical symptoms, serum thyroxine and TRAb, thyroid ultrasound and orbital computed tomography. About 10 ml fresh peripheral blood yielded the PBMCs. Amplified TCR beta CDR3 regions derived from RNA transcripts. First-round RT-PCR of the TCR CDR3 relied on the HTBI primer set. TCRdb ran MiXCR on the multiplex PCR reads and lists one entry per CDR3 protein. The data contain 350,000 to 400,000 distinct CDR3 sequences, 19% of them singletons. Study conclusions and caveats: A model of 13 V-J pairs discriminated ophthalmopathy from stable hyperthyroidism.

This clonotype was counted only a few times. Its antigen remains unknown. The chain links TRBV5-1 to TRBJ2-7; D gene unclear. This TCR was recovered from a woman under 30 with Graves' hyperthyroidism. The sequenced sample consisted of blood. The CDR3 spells CASSLILNPYEQYF. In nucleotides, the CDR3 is TGCGCCAGCAGCTTAATACTGAACCCCTACGAGCAGTACTTC.